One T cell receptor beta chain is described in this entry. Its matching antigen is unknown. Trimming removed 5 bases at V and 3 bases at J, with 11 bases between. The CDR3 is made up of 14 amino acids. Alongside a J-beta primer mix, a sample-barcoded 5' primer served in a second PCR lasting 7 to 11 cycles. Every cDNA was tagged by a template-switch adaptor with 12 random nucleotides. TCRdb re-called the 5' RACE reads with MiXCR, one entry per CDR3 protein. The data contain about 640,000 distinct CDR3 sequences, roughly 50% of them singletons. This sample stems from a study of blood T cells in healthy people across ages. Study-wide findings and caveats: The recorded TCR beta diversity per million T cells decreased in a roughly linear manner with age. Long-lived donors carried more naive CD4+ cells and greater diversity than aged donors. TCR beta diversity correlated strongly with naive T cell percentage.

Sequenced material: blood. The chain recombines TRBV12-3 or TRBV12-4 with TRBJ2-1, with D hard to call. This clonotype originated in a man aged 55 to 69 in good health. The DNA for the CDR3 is TGTGCCAGCAGTGAGGACCGCTACTACAATGAGCAGTTCTTC. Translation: CASSEDRYYNEQFF.